Listed below are T cell receptor beta chains from one sample, sequenced in a study of T cells after yellow fever vaccination. One entry per CDR3 protein, called by TCRdb with MiXCR from the 5' RACE reads. Among about 630,000 distinct CDR3 sequences listed, more than 9% were seen once. Sequencing was performed on PBMCs, taken on the day of the yellow fever booster vaccination. The source is a man aged 25 to 45 who received the YFV17D yellow fever vaccine. The conserved cysteine and the conserved F or W are not part of the CDR3 here. D genes are given only for firm matches.

cdr3_aa d_call j_call v_call
ASTARERQETQY NA TRBJ2-5 TRBV3-1
ASSEKEGRRNEQF NA TRBJ2-1 TRBV18
SASAWRTDTQY NA TRBJ2-3 TRBV20-1
ASSEIVRGDGYT NA TRBJ1-2 TRBV6-1
ASSSKGTGRSGDYEQY TRBD1 TRBJ2-7 TRBV3-1
ASSPGDRGTQY TRBD1 TRBJ2-5 TRBV18
ASSLMGLAGGYDEQF TRBD2 TRBJ2-1 TRBV5-1
SVESAGARETQY NA TRBJ2-5 TRBV29-1
AAGASGTNEQF TRBD2 TRBJ2-1 TRBV6-6
ATSSKDRDYEQY TRBD1 TRBJ2-7 TRBV15
ASSQVGTSGRGGLH TRBD2 TRBJ2-3 TRBV4-2
SVRLPLTDTQY NA TRBJ2-3 TRBV29-1
ASSPAGGGQGYT TRBD1 TRBJ1-2 TRBV7-2
ASSLVHNPTYEQY NA TRBJ2-7 TRBV7-2
ASSSGGRANTGELF TRBD2 TRBJ2-2 TRBV7-6
ASSRASLAGGSSYEQY TRBD2 TRBJ2-7 TRBV3-1
ASSQERELF NA TRBJ2-2 TRBV4-3